This entry is about one T cell receptor beta chain. Its antigen is unknown. No much larger clonotype is one base removed from it; base qualities were not supplied. The donors were healthy, HIV-negative adults who had no recently reported acute infections or vaccinations. Every donor was a Caucasian adult residing in Nashville, Tennessee, USA. CD8 memory samples were composed of magnetically selected CD45RO+ cells combined with CCR7-negative CD45RA+ effector memory (TemRA) cells. After blood collection by leukapheresis, PBMCs were isolated using Ficoll-Histopaque density gradient centrifugation and then cryopreserved in the vapor phase of liquid nitrogen. Purity and quantity of every magnetically sorted T cell population were checked by analytical flow cytometry. Each sorted fraction had its genomic DNA isolated and then quantified by UV absorbance on a Nanodrop 2000c. These data are taken from a study of shared clonotypes between healthy human individuals (dated by TCRdb to the early 2020s). For the study in its entirety: The cohort comprised two women and three men aged 18 to 49 years. For each donor, CD4 naive and CD4 memory were each run on three plates, CD8 naive on two plates, and CD8 memory on one plate. To estimate repertoire size and how much clonotypes are shared between individuals, the study performed deep sequencing of blood TCR repertoires from a few healthy adults. To increase sequencing depth and limit assay-specific biases, TCR repertoire library preparation and sequencing were carried out by different laboratories using diverse techniques. Each donor's leukapheresis produced roughly between roughly 0.94 and 9.5 billion PBMCs.

V is pared back by 5 bases and J by 4 bases, with 15 bases lying between the germline termini. The CDR3 has 14 amino acids, counting the end cysteine and phenylalanine. The only DNA kept is the CDR3, 42 bases in frame from the first base. Taken from the germline V gene, the CDR1 and CDR2 loops are MDHEN and SYDVKM. Using the deep immunoSEQ assay, TCR CDR3 regions were amplified from genomic DNA by multiplex PCR. For each cell subset, the extracted genomic DNA was distributed evenly across all wells of several immunoSEQ 96-well plates, and each plate served as one replicate. For sorted subsets, around 200 ng genomic DNA, equal to some 30,000 T cell genomes, was loaded into each replicate PCR. Purified libraries were quantified with a Qubit 3.0 fluorometer, sized on a Bioanalyzer 2100, and re-quantified with the KAPA Library Quantification kit. Every immunoSEQ 96-well plate was sequenced on a separate single-read 150-cycle Illumina NextSeq 550 flow cell. The study's own analysis went as follows. Because the immunoSEQ output included only junctional sequences and no quality scores, the filtering could not be the same as the filtering used for full-length reads. To assign V/J genes and CDR3, sequences were annotated against IMGT germline references using PyIR, a Python wrapper for IgBLAST v1.9. Any read was removed if the V/J assignment was weak (E-value above 1e-6), the CDR3 was missing, or the read contained stop codons, out-of-frame junctions, or ambiguous translated residues. V3J clonotypes were defined by identical inferred V gene, J gene, and CDR3 amino acid sequence. Percentage overlap between repertoires was computed as shared unique clonotypes divided by the size of the smaller repertoire. Repertoire richness was assessed with RTK rarefaction, the Chao1 estimator, and Recon v2.1 estimates of unobserved clonotypes. Generation probabilities for all TCRbeta clonotypes obtained by the gDNA method from four donors were computed using OLGA. Drawn from immuneACCESS, this table holds only the in-frame rearrangements with V and J called that TCRdb kept. Clones are partly lost; checked studies trace under half to an unresolved V gene and leave the rest unexplained. V and J calls and clone size come straight from that table; D and trimming were deduced from the DNA. This sample has a few hundred thousand clones in its table, and approximately 97% of those were observed once. Jointly, the top ten make up approximately 0.3% of the sample.

Paper-wide results and their limitations: Sampling was limited to blood, and TCR repertoires in tissue likely differ from TCR repertoires in blood. Naive subsets generally had larger estimated clonotype richness than memory subsets. The small number of donors limited the genetic and exposure-history diversity represented. Across a handful of donors, approximately 5% of naive CD4, over 3% of naive CD8, 2.3% of memory CD4, and approximately 0.42% of memory CD8 clonotypes were shared. Higher generation probabilities were observed for clonotypes shared by all four sorted-subset donors than for non-shared clonotypes. Even with the large sequencing depth, rarefaction of the sorted-subset datasets indicated that sequencing was incomplete. Based on pairwise subsampling, the degree of clonotype sharing among donors was expected to be affected by sequencing depth.

Sequenced material: memory CD8+ T cells sorted from blood. The intended sense of this specimen's cell subset or site label: CD45RO+ cells pooled with CCR7-negative TemRA cells. In this chain, TRBV28 is recombined with TRBJ2-7; the D region possibly corresponds to TRBD2 (5 bases align). The receptor was isolated from a man aged 25 to 45 in good health. The nucleotide sequence is given as TGTGCCAGCAGTCCCCTAGCAGCCGGGTACGAGCAGTACTTC. Its protein reads: CASSPLAAGYEQYF.